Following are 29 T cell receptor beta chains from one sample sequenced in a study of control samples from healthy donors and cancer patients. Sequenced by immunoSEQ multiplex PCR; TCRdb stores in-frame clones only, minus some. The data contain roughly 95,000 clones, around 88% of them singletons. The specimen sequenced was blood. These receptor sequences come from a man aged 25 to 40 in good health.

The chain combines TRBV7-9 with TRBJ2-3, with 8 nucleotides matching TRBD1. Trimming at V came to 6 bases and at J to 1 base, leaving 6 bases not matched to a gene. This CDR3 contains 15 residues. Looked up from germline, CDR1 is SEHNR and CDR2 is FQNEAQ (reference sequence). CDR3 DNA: TGTGCCAGCAGTCGGACAGGGAGTGGCACAGATACGCAGTATTTT. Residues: CASSRTGSGTDTQYF.

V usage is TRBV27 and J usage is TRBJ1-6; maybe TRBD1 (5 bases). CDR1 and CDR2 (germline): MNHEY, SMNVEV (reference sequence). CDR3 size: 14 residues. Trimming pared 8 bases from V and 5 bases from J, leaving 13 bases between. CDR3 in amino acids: CASGAGSHNSPLHF. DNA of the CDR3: TGTGCCAGCGGGGCAGGGAGTCATAATTCACCCCTCCACTTT.

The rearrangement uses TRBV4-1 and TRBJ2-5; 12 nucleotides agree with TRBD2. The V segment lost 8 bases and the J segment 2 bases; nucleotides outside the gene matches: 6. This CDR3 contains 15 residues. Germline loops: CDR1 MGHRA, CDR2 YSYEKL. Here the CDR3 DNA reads TGCGCCAGCGAAGCCGGGACTAGCGGGCAAGAGACCCAGTACTTC. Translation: CASEAGTSGQETQYF.

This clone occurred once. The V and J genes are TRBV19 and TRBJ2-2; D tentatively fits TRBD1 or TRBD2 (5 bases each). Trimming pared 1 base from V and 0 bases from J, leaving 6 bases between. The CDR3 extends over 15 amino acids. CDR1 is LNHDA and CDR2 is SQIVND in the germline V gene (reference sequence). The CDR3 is CASSIVGPNTGELFF. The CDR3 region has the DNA TGTGCCAGTAGTATAGTGGGACCGAACACCGGGGAGCTGTTTTTT.

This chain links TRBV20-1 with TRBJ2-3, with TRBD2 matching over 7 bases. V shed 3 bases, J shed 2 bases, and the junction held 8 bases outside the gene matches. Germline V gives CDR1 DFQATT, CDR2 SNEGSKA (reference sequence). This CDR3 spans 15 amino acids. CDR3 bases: TGCAGTGCTAGTTTGCAGCGGGGAACCACAGATACGCAGTATTTT. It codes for CSASLQRGTTDTQYF.

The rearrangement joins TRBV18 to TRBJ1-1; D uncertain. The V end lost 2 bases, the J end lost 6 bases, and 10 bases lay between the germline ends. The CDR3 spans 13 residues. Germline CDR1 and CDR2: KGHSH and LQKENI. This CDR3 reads CASSPTRAPEAFF. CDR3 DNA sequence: TGTGCCAGCTCACCAACACGGGCCCCTGAAGCTTTCTTT.

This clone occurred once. The CDR3 DNA sequence: TGTGCCAGCAGCGCTGGACAGGGGGCGAGGGATACGCAGTATTTT. Its translation is CASSAGQGARDTQYF. The chain is built from TRBV13 and TRBJ2-3; 11 bases are shared with TRBD1. Trimming cost V 5 bases and J 6 bases; bases outside gene matches: 7. The CDR3 has 15 amino acids. Germline V gene sequence: CDR1 PRHDT, CDR2 FYEKMQ (reference sequence).

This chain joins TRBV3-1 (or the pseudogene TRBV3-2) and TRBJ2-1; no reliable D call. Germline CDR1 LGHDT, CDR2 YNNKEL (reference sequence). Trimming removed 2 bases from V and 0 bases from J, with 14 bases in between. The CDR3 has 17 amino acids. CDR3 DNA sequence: TGTGCCAGCAGCCAAAGGCTGACCTCGAGCTCCTACAATGAGCAGTTCTTC. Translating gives CASSQRLTSSSYNEQFF.

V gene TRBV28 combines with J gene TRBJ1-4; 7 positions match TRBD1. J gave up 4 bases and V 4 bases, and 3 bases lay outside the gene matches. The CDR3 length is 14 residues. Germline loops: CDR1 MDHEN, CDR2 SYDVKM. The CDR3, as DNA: TGTGCCAGCAGTTCAGGGGGGAGTAATGAAAAACTGTTTTTT. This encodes CASSSGGSNEKLFF.

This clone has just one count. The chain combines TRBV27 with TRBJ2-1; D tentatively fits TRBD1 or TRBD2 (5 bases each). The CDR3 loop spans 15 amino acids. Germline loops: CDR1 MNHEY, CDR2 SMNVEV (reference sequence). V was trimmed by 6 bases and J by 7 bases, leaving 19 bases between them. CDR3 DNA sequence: TGTGCCAGCAGACCCCAAGGGCAGGGAGCGAATGAGCAGTTCTTC. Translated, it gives CASRPQGQGANEQFF.

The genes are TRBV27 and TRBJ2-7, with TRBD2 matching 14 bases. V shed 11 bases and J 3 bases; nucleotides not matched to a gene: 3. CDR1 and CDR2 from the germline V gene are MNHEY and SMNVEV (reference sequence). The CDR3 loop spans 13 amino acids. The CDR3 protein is CAVGLAGDYEQYF. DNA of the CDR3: TGTGCCGTGGGACTAGCGGGAGACTACGAGCAGTACTTC.

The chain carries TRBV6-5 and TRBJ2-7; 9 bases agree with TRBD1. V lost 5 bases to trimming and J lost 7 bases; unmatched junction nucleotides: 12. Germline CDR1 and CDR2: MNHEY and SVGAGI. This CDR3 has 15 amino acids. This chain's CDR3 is CASSPTPPGQGEQYF. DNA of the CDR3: TGTGCCAGCAGTCCAACTCCTCCGGGACAGGGTGAGCAGTACTTC.

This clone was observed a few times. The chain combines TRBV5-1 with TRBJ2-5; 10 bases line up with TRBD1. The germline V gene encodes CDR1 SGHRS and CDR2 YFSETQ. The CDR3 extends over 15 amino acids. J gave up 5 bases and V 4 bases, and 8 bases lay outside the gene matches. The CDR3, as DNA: TGCGCCAGCAGCCCGATCGACAGGGGGCTTGAGACCCAGTACTTC. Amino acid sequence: CASSPIDRGLETQYF.

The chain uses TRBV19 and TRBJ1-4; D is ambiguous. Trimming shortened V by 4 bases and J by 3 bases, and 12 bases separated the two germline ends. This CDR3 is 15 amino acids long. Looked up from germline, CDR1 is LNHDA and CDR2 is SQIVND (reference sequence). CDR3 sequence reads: CASSSKRAANEKLFF. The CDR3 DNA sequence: TGTGCCAGTAGTAGTAAGAGGGCAGCTAATGAAAAACTGTTTTTT.

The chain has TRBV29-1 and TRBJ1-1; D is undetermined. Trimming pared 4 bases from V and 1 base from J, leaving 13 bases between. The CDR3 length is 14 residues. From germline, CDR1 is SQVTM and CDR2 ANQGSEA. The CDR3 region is CSVVLRLANTEAFF. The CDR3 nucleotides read TGCAGCGTTGTACTCAGGCTTGCGAACACTGAAGCTTTCTTT.

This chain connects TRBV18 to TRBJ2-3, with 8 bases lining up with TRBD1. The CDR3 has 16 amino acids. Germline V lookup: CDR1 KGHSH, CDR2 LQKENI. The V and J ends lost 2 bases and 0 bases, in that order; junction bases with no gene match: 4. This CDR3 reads CASSPRRTGSTDTQYF. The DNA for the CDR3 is TGTGCCAGCTCACCAAGGAGGACAGGGAGCACAGATACGCAGTATTTT.

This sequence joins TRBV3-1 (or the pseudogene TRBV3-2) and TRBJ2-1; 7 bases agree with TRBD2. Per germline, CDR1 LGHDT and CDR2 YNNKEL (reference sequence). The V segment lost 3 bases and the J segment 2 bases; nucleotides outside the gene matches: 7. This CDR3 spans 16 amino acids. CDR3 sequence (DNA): TGTGCCAGCAGCCATCACGGCGGGAGTACCTACAATGAGCAGTTCTTC. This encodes CASSHHGGSTYNEQFF.

The CDR3 spells CASSERPGTLTDTQYF. The DNA of the CDR3 is TGCGCCAGCAGTGAGCGACCCGGGACCCTCACAGATACGCAGTATTTT. The chain carries TRBV10-2 and TRBJ2-3; D tentatively fits TRBD1 or TRBD2 (5 bases each). Trimming took 2 bases from V and 2 from J, leaving 14 bases between them. The CDR3 spans 16 residues. Germline V gene lookup returns CDR1 WSHSY and CDR2 SAAADI.

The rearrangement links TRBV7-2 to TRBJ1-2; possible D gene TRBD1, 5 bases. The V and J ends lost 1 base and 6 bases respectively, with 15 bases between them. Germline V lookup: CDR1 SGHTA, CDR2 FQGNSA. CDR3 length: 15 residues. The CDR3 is CASSLDYSGKNGYTF. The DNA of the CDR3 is TGTGCCAGCAGCTTAGATTACTCAGGGAAGAATGGCTACACCTTC.

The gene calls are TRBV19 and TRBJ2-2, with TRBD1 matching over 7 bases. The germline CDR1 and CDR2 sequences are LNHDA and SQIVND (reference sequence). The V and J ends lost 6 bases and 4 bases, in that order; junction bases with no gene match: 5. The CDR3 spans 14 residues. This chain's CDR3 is CASRDRTGTGELFF. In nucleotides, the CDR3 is TGTGCCAGTAGGGATCGGACAGGCACCGGGGAGCTGTTTTTT.

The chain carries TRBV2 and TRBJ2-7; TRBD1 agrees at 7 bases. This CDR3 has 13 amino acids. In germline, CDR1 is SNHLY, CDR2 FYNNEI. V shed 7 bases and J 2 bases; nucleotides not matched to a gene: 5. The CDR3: CASTTGETYEQYF. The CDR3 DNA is TGTGCCAGCACTACAGGGGAAACCTACGAGCAGTACTTC.

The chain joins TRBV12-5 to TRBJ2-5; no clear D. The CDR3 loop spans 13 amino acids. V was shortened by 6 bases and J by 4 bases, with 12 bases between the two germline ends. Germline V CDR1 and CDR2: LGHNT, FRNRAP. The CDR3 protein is CASGGGGLETQYF. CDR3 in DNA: TGTGCTAGTGGGGGCGGTGGCTTAGAGACCCAGTACTTC.

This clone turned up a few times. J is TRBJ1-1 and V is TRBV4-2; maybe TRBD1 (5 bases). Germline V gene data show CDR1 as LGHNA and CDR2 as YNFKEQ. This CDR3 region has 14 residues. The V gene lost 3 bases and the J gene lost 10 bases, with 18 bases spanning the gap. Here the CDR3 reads CASSQDKLWGGAFF. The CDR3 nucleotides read TGTGCCAGCAGCCAGGACAAATTGTGGGGGGGAGCTTTCTTT.

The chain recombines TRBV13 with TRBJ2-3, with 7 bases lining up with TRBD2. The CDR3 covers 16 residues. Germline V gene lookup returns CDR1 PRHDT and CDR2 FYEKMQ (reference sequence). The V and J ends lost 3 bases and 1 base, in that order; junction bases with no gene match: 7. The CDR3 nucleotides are TGTGCCAGCAGCTTTTCCCCCCTAGCGGGCACAGATACGCAGTATTTT. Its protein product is CASSFSPLAGTDTQYF.

For the CDR3, the DNA is TGTGCCAGCAGTTTATCGCGGTCGTACCATAATTCACCCCTCCACTTT. Translating it yields CASSLSRSYHNSPLHF. The chain joins TRBV27 to TRBJ1-6, with no clear D. CDR3 length: 16 residues. The germline V gene encodes CDR1 MNHEY and CDR2 SMNVEV (reference sequence). Between the trimmed V and J ends, which lost 0 bases and 5 bases, there was a span of 11 bases.

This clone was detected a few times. This chain's CDR3 is CAGFLRVGSNQPQHF. DNA for the CDR3: TGTGCCGGATTTCTAAGGGTGGGTAGCAATCAGCCCCAGCATTTT. V usage is TRBV21-1 and J usage is TRBJ1-5. TRBV21-1 corresponds to a pseudogene. The CDR3 contains 15 residues.

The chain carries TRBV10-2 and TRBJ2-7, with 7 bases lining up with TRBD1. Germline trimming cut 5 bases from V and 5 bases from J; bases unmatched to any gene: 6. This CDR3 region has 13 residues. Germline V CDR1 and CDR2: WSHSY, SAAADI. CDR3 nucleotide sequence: TGCGCCAGCAGTTACGACAGGGTCCACGAGCAGTACTTC. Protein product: CASSYDRVHEQYF.

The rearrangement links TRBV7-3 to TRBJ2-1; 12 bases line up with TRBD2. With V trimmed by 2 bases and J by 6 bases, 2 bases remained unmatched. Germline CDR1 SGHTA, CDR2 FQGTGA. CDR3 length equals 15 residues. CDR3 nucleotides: TGTGCCAGCAGCTTAGTGACTAGCGGGAGCAATGAGCAGTTCTTC. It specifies CASSLVTSGSNEQFF.

CDR3 amino acids: CASGRILSNEKLFF. As DNA, the CDR3 is TGTGCCAGCGGACGGATACTCTCTAATGAAAAACTGTTTTTT. The chain carries TRBV4-2 and TRBJ1-4; D call uncertain. The CDR3 covers 14 residues. Trimming shortened V by 8 bases and J by 3 bases, and 13 bases separated the two germline ends. Germline CDR1 reads LGHNA; CDR2 reads YNFKEQ.